Presented here are 10 T cell receptor beta chains from one specimen sequenced in a study of T cell changes during pregnancy in multiple sclerosis. Method: immunoSEQ multiplex PCR; TCRdb's copy keeps in-frame clones and lacks some. The sample contains about 38,000 clones, around 91% of which appear only once. The sequences come from CD8+ T cells from peripheral blood mononuclear cells, collected in the second trimester of pregnancy. The source is a female donor with multiple sclerosis, enrolled in a pregnancy study.

The chain recombines TRBV27 with TRBJ2-5; D is perhaps TRBD2 (7 bases). The CDR3 runs 12 residues. V was cut by 8 bases and J by 5 bases, with 12 bases left in between. Germline CDR1 MNHEY, CDR2 SMNVEV (reference sequence). The CDR3 protein is CASGGAGETQYF. CDR3 nucleotide sequence: TGTGCCAGCGGGGGGGCCGGGGAGACCCAGTACTTC.

The chain carries TRBV7-9 and TRBJ1-4, with 9 bases matching TRBD1. Trimming took 3 bases from V and 8 from J; bases not matched to a gene: 7. Germline-derived CDR1 and CDR2 are SEHNR and FQNEAQ (reference sequence). The CDR3 loop spans 15 amino acids. In DNA form, the CDR3 reads TGTGCCAGCAGCTTCGGGGACAGGGTGGGGGAAAAACTGTTTTTT. As protein: CASSFGDRVGEKLFF.

This chain joins TRBV11-2 and TRBJ1-1, with D possibly being TRBD1 (5 bases). Germline assignment: CDR1 SGHAT and CDR2 FQNNGV. The CDR3 consists of 14 residues. Trimming stripped 5 bases from V and 1 base from J, with 11 bases between. The CDR3 nucleotides are TGTGCCAGCAGCCCGGGACTTGGGAACACTGAAGCTTTCTTT. It codes for CASSPGLGNTEAFF. Together with reference TRBV11-2 and TRBJ1-1, the CDR3 gives the full variable domain: EAGVAQSPRYKIIEKRQSVAFWCNPISGHATLYWYQQILGQGPKLLIQFQNNGVVDDSQLPKDRFSAERLKGVDSTLKIQPAKLEDSAVYLCASSPGLGNTEAFFGQGTRLTVV.

This clone showed up just once. The chain carries TRBV19 and TRBJ2-3; D is possibly TRBD2 (5 bases). The CDR3 is 14 residues long. CDR1 and CDR2 (germline): LNHDA, SQIVND (reference sequence). V lost 3 bases to trimming and J lost 2 bases, with 9 bases between them. For the CDR3, the DNA is TGTGCCAGTAGTATTGGACTGCTCACAGATACGCAGTATTTT. It specifies CASSIGLLTDTQYF.

The V gene is TRBV21-1, the J gene TRBJ2-7; the table's D call TRBD2 went unverified against the DNA. TRBV21-1 is a pseudogene locus. The CDR3 runs 17 residues. The CDR3 region is CASKLPQISGGSYEQYF. CDR3 DNA sequence: TGTGCCAGCAAATTACCGCAAATTAGCGGGGGGTCCTACGAGCAGTACTTC.

V usage is TRBV7-6 and J usage is TRBJ2-1, with 12 bases that match TRBD1. The trim removed 5 bases at V and 1 base at J, leaving 3 bases unmatched. Per the germline V gene, CDR1 is SGHVS and CDR2 is FNYEAQ. The CDR3 contains 16 residues. Here the CDR3 DNA reads TGTGCCAGCAGCCCGGGACAGGGGGCTTCCTACAATGAGCAGTTCTTC. It specifies CASSPGQGASYNEQFF.

The chain uses TRBV15 and TRBJ2-1; possible D gene TRBD2, 5 bases. Germline-derived CDR1 and CDR2 are LNHNV and YYDKDF (reference sequence). The CDR3 contains 16 residues. V lost 0 bases and J 0 bases, leaving 9 bases between the germline ends. The CDR3 DNA is TGTGCCACCAGCAGAGATATAAGCGGCTCCTACAATGAGCAGTTCTTC. Amino acid sequence: CATSRDISGSYNEQFF.

The chain recombines TRBV25-1 with TRBJ1-3; 9 bases are shared with TRBD1. The ends lost 3 bases at V and 1 base at J; junction bases unmatched: 4. CDR1 is MGHDK, CDR2 SYGVNS, per germline. This CDR3 comprises 16 residues. The CDR3 DNA follows: TGTGCCAGCAGTGATACAGGGGGCACATCTGGAAACACCATATATTTT. Protein product: CASSDTGGTSGNTIYF.

The chain is built from TRBV9 and TRBJ2-6; D unresolved. Germline CDR1 SGDLS, CDR2 YYNGEE. The CDR3 covers 16 residues. The V end lost 3 bases, the J end lost 0 bases, and 10 bases lay between the germline ends. The CDR3 DNA reads TGTGCCAGCAGCGCTAGAACGGTCTCTGGGGCCAACGTCCTGACTTTC. Its translation is CASSARTVSGANVLTF.

This rearrangement joins TRBV2 to TRBJ1-2; 9 bases are a match to TRBD1. The CDR3 runs 14 residues. Germline V gene data show CDR1 as SNHLY and CDR2 as FYNNEI. The J segment lost 8 bases and the V segment lost 3 bases, leaving 7 bases of the junction unmatched. The CDR3 DNA reads as TGTGCCAGCAGTGATGGTTGGGACAGGGAAGGCTACACCTTC. This sequence encodes CASSDGWDREGYTF.